The 20 T cell receptor beta chains listed next were all sequenced from one sample in a study of cytomegalovirus exposure and HLA in healthy donors. The PCR ran on 60 Vbeta and 13 Jbeta primers. TCRdb's copy holds only in-frame clones and misses some; the assay was immunoSEQ multiplex PCR. Its listing shows 75,000 to 85,000 clones. Specimen: PBMCs. Receptors originate from a young man in good health and CMV-seropositive.

V is TRBV5-1 and J is TRBJ2-3; 8 bases agree with TRBD2. The trim removed 4 bases at V and 0 bases at J, leaving 7 bases unmatched. This CDR3 spans 16 amino acids. The germline V gene encodes CDR1 SGHRS and CDR2 YFSETQ. The CDR3 DNA follows: TGCGCCAGCAGCCCTCGACTAGCGCCGAGCACAGATACGCAGTATTTT. Translating gives CASSPRLAPSTDTQYF.

The gene calls are TRBV19 and TRBJ1-2, with D maybe TRBD1 (5 bases). Germline V gives CDR1 LNHDA, CDR2 SQIVND (reference sequence). There are 16 residues in the CDR3. Trimming took off 6 bases at V and 0 bases at J, with 17 bases between the two ends. As DNA, the CDR3 is TGTGCCAGTAGACCCATCTTACAGGATCCTAACTATGGCTACACCTTC. It specifies CASRPILQDPNYGYTF. Full variable domain (rest looked up from reference TRBV19 and TRBJ1-2): DGGITQSPKYLFRKEGQNVTLSCEQNLNHDAMYWYRQDPGQGLRLIYYSQIVNDFQKGDIAEGYSVSREKKESFPLTVTSAQKNPTAFYLCASRPILQDPNYGYTFGSGTRLTVV.

The chain joins TRBV5-1 to TRBJ2-1, with 10 bases that match TRBD2. The CDR3 loop spans 14 amino acids. Germline loops: CDR1 SGHRS, CDR2 YFSETQ. Trimming cost V 2 bases and J 6 bases; bases outside gene matches: 2. The CDR3 DNA sequence: TGCGCCAGCAGCTTAGAGCGGGGGGGCAATGAGCAGTTCTTC. Translating it yields CASSLERGGNEQFF.

This chain links TRBV19 with TRBJ2-1; the D gene is possibly TRBD2 (6 bases). Germline V gene sequence: CDR1 LNHDA, CDR2 SQIVND (reference sequence). The CDR3 has 17 residues. V shed 4 bases and J shed 3 bases, with 19 bases lying between them. The CDR3 reads CASSNGEEGADYNEQFF. The CDR3 DNA sequence: TGTGCCAGTAGTAATGGGGAGGAAGGGGCCGACTACAATGAGCAGTTCTTC.

A note on this clone: The identical CDR3 is also encoded by other nucleotide sequences in the sample. The chain is built from TRBV20-1 and TRBJ2-5, with D unclear. This CDR3 has 10 residues. Germline CDR1 DFQATT, CDR2 SNEGSKA (reference sequence). Trimming pared 3 bases from V and 5 bases from J, leaving 4 bases between. The DNA of the CDR3 is TGCAGTGCTAGGCGGGAGACCCAGTACTTC. Encoded protein: CSARRETQYF.

The chain is built from TRBV27 and TRBJ1-5, with D possibly TRBD1 on 6 matching bases. Per the germline V gene, CDR1 is MNHEY and CDR2 is SMNVEV (reference sequence). This CDR3 region has 12 residues. The ends were cut back, 10 bases at V and 4 bases at J, with 11 bases in the middle. The CDR3, as DNA: TGTGCCACCGGAACAGGGAATCAGCCCCAGCATTTT. This encodes CATGTGNQPQHF.

The rearrangement joins TRBV18 to TRBJ2-5; 7 bases fit TRBD1. The junction had 6 bases not matched to a gene; V was cut back by 2 bases and J by 3 bases. Per the germline V gene, CDR1 is KGHSH and CDR2 is LQKENI. There are 15 residues in the CDR3. CDR3 bases: TGTGCCAGCTCACCAGACAGGGATCCTAAAGAGACCCAGTACTTC. The encoded protein is CASSPDRDPKETQYF.

The rearrangement joins TRBV6-4 to TRBJ2-3, with a possible D match to TRBD1 (6 bases). The CDR3 spans 14 residues. CDR1 and CDR2 (germline): MRHNA, SNTAGT. With 3 bases removed from V and 0 bases from J, the gap between germline ends came to 7 bases. CDR3 DNA sequence: TGTGCCAGCAGTGAGGGGGCTAGCACAGATACGCAGTATTTT. This gives the protein CASSEGASTDTQYF.

The V and J genes are TRBV19 and TRBJ2-1; D perhaps matches TRBD2 (5 bases). Germline-derived CDR1 and CDR2 are LNHDA and SQIVND (reference sequence). The CDR3 is made up of 13 amino acids. Trimming took off 5 bases at V and 6 bases at J, with 11 bases between the two ends. This chain's CDR3 is CASSPDEGNEQFF. The CDR3 nucleotides read TGTGCCAGTAGTCCTGATGAGGGCAATGAGCAGTTCTTC.

The rearrangement joins TRBV5-1 to TRBJ2-1; D might be TRBD1 (5 bases). From germline, CDR1 is SGHRS and CDR2 YFSETQ. The CDR3 totals 13 residues. Deletions cut 3 bases from V and 6 bases from J, with 10 bases between. The CDR3 bases are TGCGCCAGCAGCTCACAGGTCAGCAATGAGCAGTTCTTC. Amino acid sequence: CASSSQVSNEQFF.

This chain connects TRBV7-9 to TRBJ1-4; 8 bases agree with TRBD1. CDR1 is SEHNR and CDR2 is FQNEAQ in the germline V gene (reference sequence). After removal of 4 bases from V and 2 bases from J, the junction contained 3 bases not matched to a gene. CDR3 length equals 15 residues. The CDR3 is CASSSRTGTNEKLFF. CDR3 nucleotide sequence: TGTGCCAGCAGCTCCCGGACAGGGACTAATGAAAAACTGTTTTTT.

The V gene is TRBV29-1, the J gene TRBJ2-3, with 11 bases lining up with TRBD2. Germline CDR1 reads SQVTM; CDR2 reads ANQGSEA. V lost 7 bases to trimming and J lost 3 bases; unmatched junction nucleotides: 9. The CDR3 spans 15 residues. CDR3 sequence (DNA): TGCAGCGCTATGACTAGCGGGAAGGGGACAGATACGCAGTATTTT. Its translation is CSAMTSGKGTDTQYF.

This chain links TRBV18 with TRBJ1-1; 9 bases match TRBD1. This CDR3 region has 16 residues. With V trimmed by 0 bases and J by 5 bases, 7 bases remained unmatched. Germline loops: CDR1 KGHSH, CDR2 LQKENI. The CDR3 loop is CASSPPGTGRKTEAFF. Written as DNA, the CDR3 is TGTGCCAGCTCACCACCGGGGACAGGGAGAAAAACTGAAGCTTTCTTT.

V gene TRBV2 combines with J gene TRBJ1-2, with D possibly being TRBD1 (6 bases). Germline CDR1 reads SNHLY; CDR2 reads FYNNEI. The germline V and J ends were trimmed by 5 bases and 7 bases, with 17 bases remaining between them. The CDR3 extends over 14 amino acids. As DNA, the CDR3 is TGTGCCAGCAGTCCTACAGGGAAGGGCGGTGGCTACACCTTC. Translating gives CASSPTGKGGGYTF. Based on the CDR3 plus reference TRBV2 and TRBJ1-2, the full variable domain is EPEVTQTPSHQVTQMGQEVILRCVPISNHLYFYWYRQILGQKVEFLVSFYNNEISEKSEIFDDQFSVERPDGSNFTLKIRSTKLEDSAMYFCASSPTGKGGGYTFGSGTRLTVV.

V usage is TRBV4-1 and J usage is TRBJ1-1; D unresolved. The germline gives CDR1 MGHRA, CDR2 YSYEKL. CDR3 length equals 14 residues. Between the trimmed V and J ends, which lost 2 bases and 0 bases, there was a span of 7 bases. The CDR3 spells CASSQISLNTEAFF. The CDR3 DNA reads as TGCGCCAGCAGCCAAATATCCTTGAACACTGAAGCTTTCTTT.

The V gene is TRBV7-8, the J gene TRBJ1-2, with 8 bases matching TRBD1. Germline CDR1 is SGHVS and CDR2 is FQNEAQ. V dropped 4 bases and J dropped 6; count of bases not matched to a gene: 7. CDR3 length: 14 residues. In nucleotides, the CDR3 is TGTGCCAGCAGCTCAGGGACAGGTCTGGATGGCTACACCTTC. Its protein is CASSSGTGLDGYTF.

The chain is built from TRBV18 and TRBJ2-5; weak D call: TRBD2 (7 bases). The ends were cut back, 0 bases at V and 4 bases at J, with 12 bases in the middle. This CDR3 has 15 amino acids. The germline V gene has CDR1 KGHSH and CDR2 LQKENI. CDR3 DNA sequence: TGTGCCAGCTCACCACCGGGGGGGGCCTCAGAGACCCAGTACTTC. This encodes CASSPPGGASETQYF. Filled out from reference TRBV18 and TRBJ2-5, the complete variable domain reads NAGVMQNPRHLVRRRGQEARLRCSPMKGHSHVYWYRQLPEEGLKFMVYLQKENIIDESGMPKERFSAEFPKEGPSILRIQQVVRGDSAAYFCASSPPGGASETQYFGPGTRLLVL.

This chain uses TRBV7-2 with TRBJ1-2; 8 bases align to TRBD1. The CDR3 is 14 residues long. Germline-derived CDR1 and CDR2 are SGHTA and FQGNSA. The trim removed 5 bases at V and 6 bases at J, leaving 8 bases unmatched. The CDR3 reads CASSTRQGRNGYTF. The DNA of the CDR3 is TGTGCCAGCAGCACCCGACAGGGGAGGAATGGCTACACCTTC.

The rearrangement uses TRBV11-1 and TRBJ2-1; TRBD1 matches 12 bases. The CDR3 extends over 18 amino acids. Germline-derived CDR1 and CDR2 are SGHAT and FQDESV (reference sequence). V was pared by 5 bases and J by 6 bases, with 14 bases of the junction left unmatched. This chain's CDR3 is CASSPRPPGQGALNEQFF. DNA of the CDR3: TGTGCCAGCAGCCCCCGACCTCCGGGACAGGGGGCCCTCAATGAGCAGTTCTTC. Full variable domain (rest looked up from reference TRBV11-1 and TRBJ2-1): EAEVAQSPRYKITEKSQAVAFWCDPISGHATLYWYRQILGQGPELLVQFQDESVVDDSQLPKDRFSAERLKGVDSTLKIQPAELGDSAMYLCASSPRPPGQGALNEQFFGPGTRLTVL.

The CDR3 region is CASRDLGSMNTEAFF. Here the CDR3 DNA reads TGTGCCAGCAGAGACCTCGGGTCAATGAACACTGAAGCTTTCTTT. The J gene is TRBJ1-1, the V gene TRBV6-1; D call uncertain. The CDR3 spans 15 residues. Trimming shortened V by 6 bases and J by 0 bases, and 14 bases separated the two germline ends. Germline CDR1 MNHNS, CDR2 SASEGT.